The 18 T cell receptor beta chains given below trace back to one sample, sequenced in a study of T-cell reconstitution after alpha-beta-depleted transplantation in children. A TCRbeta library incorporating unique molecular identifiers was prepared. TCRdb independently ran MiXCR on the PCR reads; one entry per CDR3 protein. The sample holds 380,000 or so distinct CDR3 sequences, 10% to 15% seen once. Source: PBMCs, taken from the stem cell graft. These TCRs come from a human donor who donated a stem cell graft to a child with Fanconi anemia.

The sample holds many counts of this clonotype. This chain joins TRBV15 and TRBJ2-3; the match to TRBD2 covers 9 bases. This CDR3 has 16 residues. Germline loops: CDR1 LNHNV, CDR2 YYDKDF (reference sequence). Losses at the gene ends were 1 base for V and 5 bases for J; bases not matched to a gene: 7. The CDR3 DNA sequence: TGTGCCACCAGCAGAGGAGGCGGGGGGGCCAAAGATACGCAGTATTTT. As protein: CATSRGGGGAKDTQYF. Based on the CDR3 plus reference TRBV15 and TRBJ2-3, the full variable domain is DAMVIQNPRYQVTQFGKPVTLSCSQTLNHNVMYWYQQKSSQAPKLLFHYYDKDFNNEADTPDNFQSRRPNTSFCFLDIRSPGLGDTAMYLCATSRGGGGAKDTQYFGPGTRLTVL.

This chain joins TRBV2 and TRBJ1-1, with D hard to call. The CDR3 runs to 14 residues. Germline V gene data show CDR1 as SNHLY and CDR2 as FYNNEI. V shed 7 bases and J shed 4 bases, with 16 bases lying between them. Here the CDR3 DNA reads TGTGCCAGCAATCGGATTTCGGTGGGCACTGAAGCTTTCTTT. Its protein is CASNRISVGTEAFF.

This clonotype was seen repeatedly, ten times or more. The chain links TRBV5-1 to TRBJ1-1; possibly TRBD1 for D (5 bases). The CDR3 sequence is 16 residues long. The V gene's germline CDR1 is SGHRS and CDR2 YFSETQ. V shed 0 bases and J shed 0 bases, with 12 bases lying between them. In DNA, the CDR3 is TGCGCCAGCAGCTTGGTAACAGGTAGCATGAACACTGAAGCTTTCTTT. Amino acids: CASSLVTGSMNTEAFF.

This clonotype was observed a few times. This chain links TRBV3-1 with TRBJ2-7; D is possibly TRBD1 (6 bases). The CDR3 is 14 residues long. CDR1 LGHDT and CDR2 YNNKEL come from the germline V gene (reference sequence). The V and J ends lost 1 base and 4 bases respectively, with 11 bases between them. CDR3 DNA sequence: TGTGCCAGCAGCCAAGTCGCAGGGGCGTACGAGCAGTACTTC. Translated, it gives CASSQVAGAYEQYF.

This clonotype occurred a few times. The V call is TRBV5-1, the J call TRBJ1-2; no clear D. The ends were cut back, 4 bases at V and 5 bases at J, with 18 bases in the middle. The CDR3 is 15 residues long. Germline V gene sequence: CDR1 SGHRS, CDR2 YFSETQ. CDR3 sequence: CASSLSIQNQYGYTF. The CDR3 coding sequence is TGCGCCAGCAGCCTCTCGATTCAGAACCAATATGGCTACACCTTC.

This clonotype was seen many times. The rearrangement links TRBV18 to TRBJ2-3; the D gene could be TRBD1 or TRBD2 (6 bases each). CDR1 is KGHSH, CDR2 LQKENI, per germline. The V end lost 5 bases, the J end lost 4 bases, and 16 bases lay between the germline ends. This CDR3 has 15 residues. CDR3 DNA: TGTGCCAGCTCAGACAGGTCCACGGGGGCAGATACGCAGTATTTT. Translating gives CASSDRSTGADTQYF.

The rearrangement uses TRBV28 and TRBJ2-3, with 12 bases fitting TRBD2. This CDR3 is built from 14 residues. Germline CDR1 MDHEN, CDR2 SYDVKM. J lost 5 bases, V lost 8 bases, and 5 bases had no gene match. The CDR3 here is CASASGGAKDTQYF. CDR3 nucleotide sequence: TGTGCCAGCGCTAGCGGGGGGGCCAAAGATACGCAGTATTTT.

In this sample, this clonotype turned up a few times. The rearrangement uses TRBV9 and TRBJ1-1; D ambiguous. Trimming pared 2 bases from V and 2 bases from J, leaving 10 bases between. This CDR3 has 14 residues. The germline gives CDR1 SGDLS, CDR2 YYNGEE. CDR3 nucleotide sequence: TGTGCCAGCAGCGTCGGACCGCCTAACACTGAAGCTTTCTTT. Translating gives CASSVGPPNTEAFF.

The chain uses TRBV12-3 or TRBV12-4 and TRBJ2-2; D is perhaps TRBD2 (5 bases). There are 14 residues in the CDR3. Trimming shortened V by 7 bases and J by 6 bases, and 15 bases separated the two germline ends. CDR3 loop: CASTPLTGSGELFF. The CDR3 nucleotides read TGTGCCAGCACTCCGCTCACGGGGTCCGGGGAGCTGTTTTTT.

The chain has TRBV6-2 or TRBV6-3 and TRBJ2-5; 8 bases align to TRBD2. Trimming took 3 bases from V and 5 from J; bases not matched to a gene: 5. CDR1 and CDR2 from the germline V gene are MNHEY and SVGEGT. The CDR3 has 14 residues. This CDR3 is CASSYTGGPETQYF. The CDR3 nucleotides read TGTGCCAGCAGTTATACGGGGGGGCCGGAGACCCAGTACTTC.

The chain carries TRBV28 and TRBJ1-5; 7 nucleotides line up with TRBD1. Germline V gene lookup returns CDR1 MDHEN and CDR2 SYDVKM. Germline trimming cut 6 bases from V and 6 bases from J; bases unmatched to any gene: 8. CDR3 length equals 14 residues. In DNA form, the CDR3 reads TGTGCCAGCAGCCGGACAGGCGCTTTTCAGCCCCAGCATTTT. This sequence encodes CASSRTGAFQPQHF.

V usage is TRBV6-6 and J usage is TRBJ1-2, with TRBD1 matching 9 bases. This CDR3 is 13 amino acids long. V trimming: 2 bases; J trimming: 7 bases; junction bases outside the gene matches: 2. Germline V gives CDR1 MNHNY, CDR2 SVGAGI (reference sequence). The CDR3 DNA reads TGTGCCAGCAGTTACCCGGGACAGGGTGGCTACACCTTC. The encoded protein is CASSYPGQGGYTF.

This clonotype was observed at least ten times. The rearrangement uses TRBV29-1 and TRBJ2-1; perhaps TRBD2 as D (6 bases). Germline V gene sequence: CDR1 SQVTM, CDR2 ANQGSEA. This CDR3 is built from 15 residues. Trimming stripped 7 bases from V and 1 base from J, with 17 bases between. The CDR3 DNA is TGCAGCGGCAGCCCGGGACTCCCTTCCTACAATGAGCAGTTCTTC. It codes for CSGSPGLPSYNEQFF.

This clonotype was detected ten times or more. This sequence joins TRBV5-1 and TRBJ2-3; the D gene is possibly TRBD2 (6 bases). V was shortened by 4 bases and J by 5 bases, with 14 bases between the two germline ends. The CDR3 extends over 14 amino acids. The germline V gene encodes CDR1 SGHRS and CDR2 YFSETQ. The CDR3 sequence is CASSMGGLEDTQYF. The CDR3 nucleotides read TGCGCCAGCAGCATGGGGGGTTTGGAAGATACGCAGTATTTT. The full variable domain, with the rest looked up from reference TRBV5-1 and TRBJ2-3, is KAGVTQTPRYLIKTRGQQVTLSCSPISGHRSVSWYQQTPGQGLQFLFEYFSETQRNKGNFPGRFSGRQFSNSRSEMNVSTLELGDSALYLCASSMGGLEDTQYFGPGTRLTVL.

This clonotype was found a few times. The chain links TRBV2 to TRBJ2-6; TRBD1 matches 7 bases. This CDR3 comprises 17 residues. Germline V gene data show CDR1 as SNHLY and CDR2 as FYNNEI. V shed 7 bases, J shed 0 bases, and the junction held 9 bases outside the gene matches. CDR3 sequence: CASTPGQLSSGANVLTF. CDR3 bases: TGTGCCAGCACGCCGGGACAGCTTAGCTCTGGGGCCAACGTCCTGACTTTC.

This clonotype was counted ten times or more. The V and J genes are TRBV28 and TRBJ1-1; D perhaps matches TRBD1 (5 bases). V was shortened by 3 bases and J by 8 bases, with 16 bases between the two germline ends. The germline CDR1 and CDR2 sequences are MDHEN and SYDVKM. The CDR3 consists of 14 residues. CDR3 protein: CASSFSPGRKEAFF. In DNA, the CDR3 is TGTGCCAGCAGTTTTTCACCGGGGCGGAAGGAAGCTTTCTTT.

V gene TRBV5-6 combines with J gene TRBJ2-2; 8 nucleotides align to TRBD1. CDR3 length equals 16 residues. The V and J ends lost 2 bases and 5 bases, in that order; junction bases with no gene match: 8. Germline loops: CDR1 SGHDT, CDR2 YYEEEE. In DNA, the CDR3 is TGTGCCAGCAGCTTTGGGACAGGCTACGGGACCGGGGAGCTGTTTTTT. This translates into CASSFGTGYGTGELFF.

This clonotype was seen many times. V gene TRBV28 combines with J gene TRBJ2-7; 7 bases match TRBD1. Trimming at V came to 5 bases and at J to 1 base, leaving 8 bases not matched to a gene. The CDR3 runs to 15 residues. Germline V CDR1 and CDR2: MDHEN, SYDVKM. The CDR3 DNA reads TGTGCCAGCAGTCCCCGGGTCAGGGGGTCCTACGAGCAGTACGTC. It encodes CASSPRVRGSYEQYV.